The 31 T cell receptor beta chains below were found in one sample sequenced in a study of CD8+ T cells in alopecia areata. Once RNA had been extracted, it was reverse transcribed into cDNA to act as the sequencing template. Using immunoSEQ multiplex PCR, the repertoire was profiled, and TCRdb retains in-frame clones only, with some absent. The sample carries tens of thousands of clones, 70% to 85% recorded once. Treatment reported: oral pan-JAK inhibitor, 5-10 mg twice daily. The sample consisted of CD8+ T cells sorted from blood, taken around week 46, from a patient treated with tofacitinib. The receptors were gathered from a human donor with alopecia areata.

The chain employs TRBV5-1 and TRBJ1-1; 7 bases map to TRBD1. V shed 2 bases, J shed 6 bases, and the junction held 4 bases outside the gene matches. The CDR3 sequence is 13 residues long. Per germline, CDR1 SGHRS and CDR2 YFSETQ. CDR3 region: CASSFTGASEAFF. The CDR3 nucleotides are TGCGCCAGCAGCTTTACAGGGGCGTCTGAAGCTTTCTTT.

The chain combines TRBV5-1 with TRBJ1-1, with D tentatively TRBD1 (6 bases). The CDR3 totals 11 residues. Germline V gives CDR1 SGHRS, CDR2 YFSETQ. The V and J ends lost 7 bases and 5 bases respectively, with 9 bases between them. Here the CDR3 reads CASGTGTEAFF. CDR3 coding DNA: TGCGCCAGCGGCACAGGGACTGAAGCTTTCTTT.

The chain recombines TRBV12-5 with TRBJ1-2, with D maybe TRBD1 (5 bases). The CDR3 contains 14 residues. Germline V gene sequence: CDR1 LGHNT, CDR2 FRNRAP. With 5 bases removed from V and 3 bases from J, the gap between germline ends came to 13 bases. CDR3 amino acids: CASGPQGFDYGYTF. The CDR3, as DNA: TGTGCTAGTGGTCCCCAGGGATTCGACTATGGCTACACCTTC.

The V gene is TRBV5-5, the J gene TRBJ2-3; 9 bases agree with TRBD1. Germline CDR1 is SGHKS and CDR2 is YYEKEE (reference sequence). The CDR3 has 16 amino acids. J was trimmed by 3 bases and V by 0 bases; bases with no gene match: 5. The CDR3 DNA reads TGTGCCAGCAGCTTGGGGGACAGGGATTCGACAGATACGCAGTATTTT. This codes for CASSLGDRDSTDTQYF.

This rearrangement joins TRBV10-3 to TRBJ1-1; D uncertain. The CDR3 contains 15 residues. The V gene lost 4 bases and the J gene lost 0 bases, with 12 bases spanning the gap. The germline V gene encodes CDR1 ENHRY and CDR2 SYGVKD. CDR3 nucleotide sequence: TGTGCCATCAGTGCGGGAGACTCCATGAACACTGAAGCTTTCTTT. The encoded protein is CAISAGDSMNTEAFF.

This clone was picked up a small number of times. The chain has TRBV4-3 and TRBJ2-3, with TRBD2 matching 10 bases. V trimming: 1 base; J trimming: 8 bases; junction bases outside the gene matches: 9. CDR1 is LGHNA, CDR2 YSLEER, per germline. This CDR3 contains 16 residues. CDR3 protein: CASSQAASGGSGTQYF. CDR3 coding DNA: TGCGCCAGCAGCCAAGCGGCTAGCGGGGGATCTGGTACGCAGTATTTT.

The chain combines TRBV10-3 with TRBJ1-5; D is unresolved. V was shortened by 4 bases and J by 1 base, with 14 bases between the two germline ends. The germline V gene encodes CDR1 ENHRY and CDR2 SYGVKD. This CDR3 contains 16 residues. Here the CDR3 DNA reads TGTGCCATCAGTGGGTCGGAAGATCCAAGCAATCAGCCCCAGCATTTT. This translates into CAISGSEDPSNQPQHF.

In its sample, this clone was seen once. The chain joins TRBV9 to TRBJ2-2; 8 nucleotides line up with TRBD1. CDR1 is SGDLS and CDR2 is YYNGEE in the germline V gene. Trimming removed 3 bases from V and 0 bases from J; junction bases left unmatched: 4. CDR3 length: 16 amino acids. The CDR3 DNA reads as TGTGCCAGCAGCGCGGACAGGGTATCGAACACCGGGGAGCTGTTTTTT. It yields the protein CASSADRVSNTGELFF.

This clone was found a few times. The chain is built from TRBV11-2 and TRBJ2-7; 7 nucleotides line up with TRBD2. This CDR3 contains 16 residues. The junction had 12 bases not matched to a gene; V was cut back by 5 bases and J by 2 bases. Germline V gives CDR1 SGHAT, CDR2 FQNNGV. CDR3 in DNA: TGTGCCAGCAGCACCTGGGAAAGCGGGGAGCCCTACGAGCAGTACTTC. This codes for CASSTWESGEPYEQYF.

V and J are TRBV4-3 and TRBJ2-2; TRBD2 aligns across 10 bases. J was trimmed by 5 bases and V by 0 bases; bases with no gene match: 9. The CDR3 has 18 residues. Germline lookup yields CDR1 LGHNA and CDR2 YSLEER. CDR3 amino acids: CASSQDSPAGGRTGELFF. The CDR3 region has the DNA TGCGCCAGCAGCCAAGATTCTCCAGCGGGGGGGCGGACCGGGGAGCTGTTTTTT.

This chain links TRBV4-1 with TRBJ2-1; 8 bases fit TRBD2. From germline, CDR1 is MGHRA and CDR2 YSYEKL. Trimming removed 0 bases from V and 3 bases from J; junction bases left unmatched: 10. The CDR3 length is 18 residues. The chain's CDR3 is CASSQDLLGGGLYNEQFF. DNA of the CDR3: TGCGCCAGCAGCCAAGATCTCCTCGGCGGGGGGCTCTACAATGAGCAGTTCTTC.

This clone was seen just once. The rearrangement links TRBV7-9 to TRBJ2-1; 11 bases fit TRBD2. Per the germline V gene, CDR1 is SEHNR and CDR2 is FQNEAQ (reference sequence). With V trimmed by 0 bases and J by 2 bases, 6 bases remained unmatched. The CDR3 runs to 18 residues. The CDR3 DNA reads TGTGCCAGCAGCTTAGCGGGTAGCGGGGGGGCAGCCTACAATGAGCAGTTCTTC. Protein product: CASSLAGSGGAAYNEQFF.

In its sample, this clone was seen once. CDR3 sequence: CASSRRVSDTEAFF. As DNA, the CDR3 is TGTGCCAGCAGCCGCAGGGTAAGCGACACTGAAGCTTTCTTT. The V and J genes are TRBV7-9 and TRBJ1-1; tentative D call: TRBD1 (5 bases). The germline V gene encodes CDR1 SEHNR and CDR2 FQNEAQ (reference sequence). The CDR3 totals 14 residues. Trimming removed 5 bases from V and 3 bases from J, with 13 bases in between.

V is TRBV5-6 and J is TRBJ1-2; D call uncertain. The germline V and J ends were trimmed by 1 base and 4 bases, with 5 bases remaining between them. The CDR3 runs to 12 residues. The germline V gene encodes CDR1 SGHDT and CDR2 YYEEEE. As DNA, the CDR3 is TGTGCCAGCAGCTTGAGAAGCTATGGCTACACCTTC. Protein sequence: CASSLRSYGYTF. Looking up the rest from reference TRBV5-6 and TRBJ1-2 gives the full variable domain: DAGVTQSPTHLIKTRGQQVTLRCSPKSGHDTVSWYQQALGQGPQFIFQYYEEEERQRGNFPDRFSGHQFPNYSSELNVNALLLGDSALYLCASSLRSYGYTFGSGTRLTVV.

V is TRBV27 and J is TRBJ2-3; D unclear. Per germline, CDR1 MNHEY and CDR2 SMNVEV (reference sequence). The V end lost 0 bases, the J end lost 2 bases, and 6 bases lay between the germline ends. The CDR3 is 14 amino acids. CDR3 loop: CASSLSAFTDTQYF. In nucleotides, the CDR3 is TGTGCCAGCAGTTTATCGGCATTCACAGATACGCAGTATTTT.

The genes are TRBV6-1 and TRBJ1-5; tentative D call: TRBD1 (5 bases). Germline CDR1 reads MNHNS; CDR2 reads SASEGT. V lost 1 base to trimming and J lost 1 base, with 11 bases between them. The CDR3 consists of 16 residues. As DNA, the CDR3 is TGTGCCAGCAGTGAAGAAAATTGGACAAGCAATCAGCCCCAGCATTTT. It is translated as CASSEENWTSNQPQHF.

This rearrangement joins TRBV28 to TRBJ2-1; 10 positions agree with TRBD2. V trimming: 6 bases; J trimming: 6 bases; junction bases outside the gene matches: 11. Germline loops: CDR1 MDHEN, CDR2 SYDVKM. The length of the CDR3 is 16 residues. The CDR3 region is CASSLTTSGASNEQFF. The DNA for the CDR3 is TGTGCCAGCAGCCTAACAACTAGCGGGGCGAGCAATGAGCAGTTCTTC. Full variable domain (rest looked up from reference TRBV28 and TRBJ2-1): DVKVTQSSRYLVKRTGEKVFLECVQDMDHENMFWYRQDPGLGLRLIYFSYDVKMKEKGDIPEGYSVSREKKERFSLILESASTNQTSMYLCASSLTTSGASNEQFFGPGTRLTVL.

This chain uses TRBV6-1 with TRBJ2-7; no clear D. Germline V CDR1 and CDR2: MNHNS, SASEGT. This CDR3 is 13 amino acids long. With 7 bases removed from V and 0 bases from J, the gap between germline ends came to 10 bases. The CDR3 loop reads CASTALSSYEQYF. Written as DNA, the CDR3 is TGTGCCAGCACAGCTCTAAGCTCCTACGAGCAGTACTTC.

This clone turned up a few times. Other nucleotide sequences from this sample produce the same CDR3. This chain links TRBV29-1 with TRBJ2-7, with 8 bases identical to TRBD2. CDR1 is SQVTM and CDR2 is ANQGSEA in the germline V gene. The CDR3 spans 13 residues. The trim removed 6 bases at V and 1 base at J, leaving 5 bases unmatched. The CDR3 loop reads CSVRGGGSYEQYF. In nucleotides, the CDR3 is TGCAGCGTCCGGGGGGGAGGATCCTACGAGCAGTACTTC.

The rearrangement uses TRBV12-5 and TRBJ2-7; D ambiguous. The V end lost 1 base, the J end lost 2 bases, and 3 bases lay between the germline ends. In germline, CDR1 is LGHNT, CDR2 FRNRAP. The CDR3 extends over 12 amino acids. CDR3 amino acids: CASGLAPYEQYF. DNA for the CDR3: TGTGCTAGTGGTTTGGCTCCCTACGAGCAGTACTTC.

This clone has just a few counts. This sample includes further DNA sequences coding for the same CDR3. The chain links TRBV6-5 to TRBJ1-2; weak D call: TRBD1 (5 bases). Germline CDR1 is MNHEY and CDR2 is SVGAGI. Trimming stripped 0 bases from V and 3 bases from J, with 11 bases between. This CDR3 spans 15 amino acids. The CDR3: CASSYSPGGDYGYTF. For the CDR3, the DNA is TGTGCCAGCAGTTACTCACCAGGAGGGGACTATGGCTACACCTTC.

This rearrangement joins TRBV4-3 to TRBJ2-7; D is unclear. CDR3 length: 15 amino acids. Looked up from germline, CDR1 is LGHNA and CDR2 is YSLEER. Trimming stripped 0 bases from V and 4 bases from J, with 13 bases between. CDR3 in amino acids: CASSQDPMGKYEQYF. CDR3 DNA: TGCGCCAGCAGCCAAGATCCAATGGGAAAATACGAGCAGTACTTC.

V is TRBV9 and J is TRBJ1-1; a possible D gene is TRBD1 (5 bases). V lost 4 bases and J lost 1, with 8 bases in between. This CDR3 region has 13 residues. CDR1 and CDR2 from the germline V gene are SGDLS and YYNGEE. In DNA, the CDR3 is TGTGCCAGCAGCCCCCAGGGGAACACTGAAGCTTTCTTT. Translating it yields CASSPQGNTEAFF.

The chain uses TRBV6-1 and TRBJ1-6, with unresolved D. The V and J ends lost 1 base and 6 bases respectively, with 4 bases between them. CDR1 and CDR2 from the germline V gene are MNHNS and SASEGT. This CDR3 is 13 amino acids long. DNA of the CDR3: TGTGCCAGCAGTGAAGATGGTAATTCACCCCTCCACTTT. It is translated as CASSEDGNSPLHF.

This clone showed up just a few times. The rearrangement links TRBV11-2 to TRBJ2-3, with D perhaps TRBD1 (5 bases). This CDR3 region has 14 residues. V shed 5 bases and J shed 2 bases, with 11 bases lying between them. The germline gives CDR1 SGHAT, CDR2 FQNNGV. As DNA, the CDR3 is TGTGCCAGCAGCGACAGACAGTACACAGATACGCAGTATTTT. Protein: CASSDRQYTDTQYF.

The chain combines TRBV6-6 with TRBJ1-1; no reliable D call. CDR3 length: 13 residues. Per the germline V gene, CDR1 is MNHNY and CDR2 is SVGAGI (reference sequence). V was cut by 6 bases and J by 1 base, with 9 bases left in between. CDR3 sequence reads: CASRTTENTEAFF. Written as DNA, the CDR3 is TGTGCCAGCAGAACAACGGAGAACACTGAAGCTTTCTTT.

In the case of this clone: A read error may account for a junction end that differs from germline. The sample contains more than one DNA sequence encoding this CDR3. CDR3 sequence: CAISPEGARQYF. CDR3 nucleotide sequence: TGTGCCATCAGTCCAGAAGGGGCGAGGCAGTACTTT. The chain has TRBV10-3 and TRBJ2-3; the D gene is possibly TRBD1 (5 bases). Germline V CDR1 and CDR2: ENHRY, SYGVKD. The CDR3 has 12 residues.

This chain uses TRBV4-3 with TRBJ1-5; D might be TRBD1 (5 bases). Between the trimmed V and J ends, which lost 0 bases and 7 bases, there was a span of 7 bases. The CDR3 totals 13 residues. Germline assignment: CDR1 LGHNA and CDR2 YSLEER. CDR3 sequence (DNA): TGCGCCAGCAGCCAAGACAGGGAACAGCCCCAGCATTTT. It specifies CASSQDREQPQHF.

The gene calls are TRBV11-2 and TRBJ2-1, with D hard to call. The germline V gene encodes CDR1 SGHAT and CDR2 FQNNGV. This CDR3 is built from 13 residues. V was shortened by 1 base and J by 10 bases, with 11 bases between the two germline ends. CDR3 residues: CASSLVTPREQFF. In DNA form, the CDR3 reads TGTGCCAGCAGCTTAGTGACGCCCAGGGAGCAGTTCTTC.

The gene calls are TRBV4-1 and TRBJ2-7, with D perhaps matching TRBD1 (6 bases). There are 15 residues in the CDR3. Trimming removed 4 bases at V and 3 bases at J, with 16 bases between. Germline assignment: CDR1 MGHRA and CDR2 YSYEKL. The CDR3 sequence is CASSPTGTNDYEQYF. The CDR3 DNA is TGCGCCAGCAGCCCGACCGGGACAAATGACTACGAGCAGTACTTC.

The chain couples TRBV11-2 to TRBJ1-1; D is unclear. Trimming took 1 base from V and 3 from J, leaving 6 bases between them. The CDR3 length is 13 residues. Germline V lookup: CDR1 SGHAT, CDR2 FQNNGV. CDR3 DNA sequence: TGTGCCAGCAGCTTAGCTGGGCACACTGAAGCTTTCTTT. Translating it yields CASSLAGHTEAFF.